Below are 5 T cell receptor beta chains sequenced from a single sample in a study of regulatory T cells in long-lasting Graves disease. iRepertoire HTBI primers and Arm-PCR of CDR3 regions built TCR beta libraries. MiXCR, applied by TCRdb to the multiplex PCR reads, yields one record per CDR3 protein. This table has a few hundred thousand distinct CDR3 sequences, approximately 15% appearing once. Time point: newly diagnosed GD, antithyroid drugs for less than 3 months. PBMC RNA served as the TCR library source. These data also formed part of another study, on T cells in Graves' hyperthyroidism and ophthalmopathy.

Sample: peripheral blood mononuclear cells (PBMCs), taken at new diagnosis, from a patient treated with antithyroid drugs. The receptors come from a woman aged 40 to 50 with Graves disease.

This clonotype was counted at least ten times. The chain combines TRBV28 with TRBJ1-2; unclear D gene. V dropped 2 bases and J dropped 2 bases, with 3 bases sitting between them. The CDR3 sequence is 12 residues long. Per germline, CDR1 MDHEN and CDR2 SYDVKM. The CDR3 loop reads CASSLMNYGYTF. CDR3 bases: TGTGCCAGCAGTTTAATGAACTATGGCTACACCTTC.

This clonotype has a count of ten or more. The rearrangement links TRBV27 to TRBJ1-2; 7 bases match TRBD1. Germline CDR1 and CDR2: MNHEY and SMNVEV (reference sequence). Trimming took 5 bases from V and 6 from J; bases not matched to a gene: 15. The CDR3 consists of 16 residues. CDR3 sequence reads: CASSPIYRTGGNGYTF. The CDR3 nucleotides read TGTGCCAGCAGTCCCATCTACAGGACAGGAGGGAATGGCTACACCTTC.

This clonotype was counted only a few times. This chain links TRBV5-1 with TRBJ2-6, with TRBD2 matching over 7 bases. J was trimmed by 1 base and V by 1 base; bases with no gene match: 8. Germline CDR1 SGHRS, CDR2 YFSETQ. The CDR3 consists of 18 residues. The CDR3 coding sequence is TGCGCCAGCAGCTTGTTGGGGGGAGGGCAATCTGGGGCCAACGTCCTGACTTTC. It translates to CASSLLGGGQSGANVLTF.

This clonotype was detected a few times. Likely a read error: the CDR3 ends without its conserved phenylalanine or tryptophan. This rearrangement joins TRBV18 to TRBJ1-2, with a weak D call TRBD1 (5 bases). This CDR3 is built from 12 residues. Germline lookup yields CDR1 KGHSH and CDR2 LQKENI. V was shortened by 3 bases and J by 7 bases, with 9 bases between the two germline ends. CDR3 sequence reads: CASSPQGRGYTS. The CDR3 bases are TGTGCCAGCTCACCCCAGGGTCGTGGCTACACCTCC.

The sample holds many counts of this clonotype. This rearrangement joins TRBV5-1 to TRBJ2-2, with D tentatively TRBD1 (6 bases). The V gene's germline CDR1 is SGHRS and CDR2 YFSETQ. Trimming removed 4 bases at V and 0 bases at J, with 16 bases between. The CDR3 consists of 17 residues. CDR3 sequence reads: CASSPTGTLANTGELFF. As DNA, the CDR3 is TGCGCCAGCAGCCCCACCGGGACACTCGCGAACACCGGGGAGCTGTTTTTT.